Listed below are T cell receptor beta chains from one sample, sequenced in a study of blood T cell repertoires in COVID-19. Repertoires were generated with immunoSEQ multiplex PCR, while TCRdb's copy carries only in-frame clones and drops some. The repertoire includes approximately 89,000 clones, nearly 95% of them detected once, and approximately 4.2% sits in the top ten. The sequenced sample was peripheral blood. Receptors were obtained from a human donor with active COVID-19. The donor label of this sample is uncertain. Each CDR3 is given with its conserved first and last residue.

v_call	j_call	cdr3_aa
TRBV7-9	TRBJ2-1	CASSKLSGRTGNEQFF
TRBV5-1	TRBJ2-3	CASSLEDSSASTDTQYF
TRBV6-2/TRBV6-3	TRBJ2-7	CASSYAQSPYEQYF
TRBV9	TRBJ2-5	CASSPHSPSGGFQETQYF
TRBV7-2	TRBJ2-5	CASSWGGGGETQYF
TRBV27	TRBJ2-3	CASSQPRGVGTDTQYF
TRBV19	TRBJ1-4	CASAGSLRALNEKLFF
TRBV7-6	TRBJ2-7	CASTPGMGGPSSYEQYF
TRBV7-2	TRBJ1-1	CASSSGQTLFF
TRBV2	TRBJ2-7	CASSTTGGGEQYF
TRBV2	TRBJ2-5	CASSLGHLRETQYF
TRBV7-6	TRBJ2-1	CASSLVAGGTNEQFF
TRBV24-1	TRBJ2-3	CATSDLGLAGTDTQYF
TRBV4-3	TRBJ1-5	CASSQDLGRGQGPQHF
TRBV5-4	TRBJ1-1	CASAGAPGRLRGTNTEAFF
TRBV15	TRBJ1-4	CATSRVTGGNEKLFF
TRBV5-1	TRBJ2-5	CASSFQGGETQYF
TRBV6-5	TRBJ1-6	CASREDRGRNSPLHF
TRBV19	TRBJ2-5	CASSMTGTGLETQYF
TRBV7-9	TRBJ2-1	CASSLGQGYNEQFF
TRBV28	TRBJ1-1	CASSLSYTEAFF
TRBV28	TRBJ2-3	CASSSPGSGSTDTQYF
TRBV19	TRBJ1-5	CASSTTGTGGSNQPQHF
TRBV7-6	TRBJ1-1	CASRQGVRTEAFF
TRBV5-4	TRBJ1-3	CASSFMGANSGNTIYF
TRBV18	TRBJ1-2	CASSLLRDRVNYGYTF